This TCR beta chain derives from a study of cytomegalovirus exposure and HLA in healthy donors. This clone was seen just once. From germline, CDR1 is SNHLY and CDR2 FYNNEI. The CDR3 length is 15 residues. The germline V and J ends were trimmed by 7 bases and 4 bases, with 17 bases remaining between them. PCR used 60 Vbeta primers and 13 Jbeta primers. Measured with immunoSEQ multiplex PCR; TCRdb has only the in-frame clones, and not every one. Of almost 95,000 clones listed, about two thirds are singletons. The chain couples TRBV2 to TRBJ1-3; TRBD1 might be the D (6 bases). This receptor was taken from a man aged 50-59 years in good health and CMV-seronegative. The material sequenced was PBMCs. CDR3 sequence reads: CASKPGGPNGNTIYF. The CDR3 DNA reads TGTGCCAGCAAACCGGGGGGCCCCAACGGAAACACCATATATTTT.